What follows is one T cell receptor (beta chain) and its context. The data belong to a study of tumor-infiltrating lymphocytes in oesophageal squamous cell carcinoma. Using its own MiXCR run on the PCR reads, TCRdb lists one record per CDR3 protein. This table holds 15,000 to 20,000 distinct CDR3 sequences, around 43% found once. The source of this sequence is a female donor with esophageal squamous cell carcinoma. Material: normal esophageal tissue next to the tumor.

In DNA, the CDR3 is TGTGCCAGCAGTACTCGGACAGGGCCCACCGGGGAGCTGTACTTC. Translated, it gives CASSTRTGPTGELYF. The chain couples TRBV12-3 or TRBV12-4 to TRBJ2-4; TRBD1 matches 8 bases. This CDR3 comprises 15 residues. Trimming at V came to 5 bases and at J to 15 bases, leaving 18 bases not matched to a gene.